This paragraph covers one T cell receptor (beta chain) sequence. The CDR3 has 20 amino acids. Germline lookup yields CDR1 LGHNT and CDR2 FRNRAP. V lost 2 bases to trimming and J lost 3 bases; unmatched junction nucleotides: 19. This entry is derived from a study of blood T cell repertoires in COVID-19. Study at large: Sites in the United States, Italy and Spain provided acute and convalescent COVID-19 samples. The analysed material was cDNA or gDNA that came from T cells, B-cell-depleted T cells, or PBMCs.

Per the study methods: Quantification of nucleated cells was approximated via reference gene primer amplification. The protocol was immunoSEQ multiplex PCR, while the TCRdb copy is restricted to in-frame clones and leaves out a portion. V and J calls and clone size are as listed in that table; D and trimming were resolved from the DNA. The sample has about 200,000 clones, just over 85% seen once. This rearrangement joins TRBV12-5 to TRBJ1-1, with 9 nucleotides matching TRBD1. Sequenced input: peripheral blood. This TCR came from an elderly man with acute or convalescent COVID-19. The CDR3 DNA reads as TGTGCTAGTGGTTTGTTTCCCAATACAGGGGGCAGTGGACGATACACTGAAGCTTTCTTT. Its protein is CASGLFPNTGGSGRYTEAFF.